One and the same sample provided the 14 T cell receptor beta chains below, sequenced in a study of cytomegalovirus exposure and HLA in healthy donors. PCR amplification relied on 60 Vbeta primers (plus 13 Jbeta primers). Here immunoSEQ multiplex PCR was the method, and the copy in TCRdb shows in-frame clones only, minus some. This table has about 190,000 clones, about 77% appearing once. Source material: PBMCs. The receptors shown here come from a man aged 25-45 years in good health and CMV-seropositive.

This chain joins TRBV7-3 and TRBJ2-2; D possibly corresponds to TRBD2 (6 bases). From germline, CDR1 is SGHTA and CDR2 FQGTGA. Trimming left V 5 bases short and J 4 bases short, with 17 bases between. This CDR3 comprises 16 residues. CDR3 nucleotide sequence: TGTGCCAGCAGCCCCATGGGGGGTTCCCCCACCGGGGAGCTGTTTTTT. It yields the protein CASSPMGGSPTGELFF.

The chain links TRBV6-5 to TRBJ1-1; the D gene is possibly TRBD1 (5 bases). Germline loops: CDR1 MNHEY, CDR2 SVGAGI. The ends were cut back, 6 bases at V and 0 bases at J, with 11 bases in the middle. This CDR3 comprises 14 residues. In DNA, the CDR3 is TGTGCCAGCAGAAGAGACAGCTTGAACACTGAAGCTTTCTTT. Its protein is CASRRDSLNTEAFF.

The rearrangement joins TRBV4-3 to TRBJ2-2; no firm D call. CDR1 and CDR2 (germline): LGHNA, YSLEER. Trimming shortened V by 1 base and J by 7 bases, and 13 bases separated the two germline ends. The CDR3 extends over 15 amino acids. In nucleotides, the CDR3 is TGCGCCAGCAGCCAAGTGCTAGGCGGCAGCGGGGAGCTGTTTTTT. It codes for CASSQVLGGSGELFF.

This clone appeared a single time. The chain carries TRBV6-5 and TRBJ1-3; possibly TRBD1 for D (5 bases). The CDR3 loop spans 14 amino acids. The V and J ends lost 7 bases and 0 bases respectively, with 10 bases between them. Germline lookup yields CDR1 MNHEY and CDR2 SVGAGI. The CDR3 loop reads CASNQGGSGNTIYF. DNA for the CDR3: TGTGCCAGCAACCAGGGCGGCTCTGGAAACACCATATATTTT.

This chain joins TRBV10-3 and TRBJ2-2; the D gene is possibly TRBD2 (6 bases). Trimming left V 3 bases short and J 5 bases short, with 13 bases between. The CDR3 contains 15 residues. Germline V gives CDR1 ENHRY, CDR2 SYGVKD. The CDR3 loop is CAISEWAGPTGELFF. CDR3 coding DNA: TGTGCCATCAGTGAATGGGCGGGACCTACCGGGGAGCTGTTTTTT.

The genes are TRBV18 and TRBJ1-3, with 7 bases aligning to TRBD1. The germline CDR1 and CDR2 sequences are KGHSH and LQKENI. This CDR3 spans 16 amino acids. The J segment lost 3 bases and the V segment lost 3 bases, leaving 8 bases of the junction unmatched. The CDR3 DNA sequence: TGTGCCAGCTCACCGACAGGGAACGGAGGTGGAAACACCATATATTTT. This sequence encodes CASSPTGNGGGNTIYF.

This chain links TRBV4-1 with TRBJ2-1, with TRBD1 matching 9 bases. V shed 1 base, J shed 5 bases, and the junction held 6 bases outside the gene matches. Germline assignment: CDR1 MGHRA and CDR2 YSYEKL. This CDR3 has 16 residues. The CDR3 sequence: CASSQAQGQGNNEQFF. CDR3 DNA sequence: TGCGCCAGCAGCCAAGCTCAAGGACAGGGGAACAATGAGCAGTTCTTC.

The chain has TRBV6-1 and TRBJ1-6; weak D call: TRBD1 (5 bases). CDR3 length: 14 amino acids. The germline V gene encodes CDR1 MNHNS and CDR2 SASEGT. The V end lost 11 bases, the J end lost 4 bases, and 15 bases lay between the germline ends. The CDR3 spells CAVGRPGYNSPLHF. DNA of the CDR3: TGTGCCGTCGGCCGACCAGGGTATAATTCACCCCTCCACTTT.

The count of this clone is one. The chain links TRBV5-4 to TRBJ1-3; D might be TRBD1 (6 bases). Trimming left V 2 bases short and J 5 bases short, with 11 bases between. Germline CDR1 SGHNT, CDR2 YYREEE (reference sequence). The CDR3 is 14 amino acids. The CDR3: CASSLLDSRNTIYF. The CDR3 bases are TGTGCCAGCAGCTTATTGGACAGCAGAAACACCATATATTTT.

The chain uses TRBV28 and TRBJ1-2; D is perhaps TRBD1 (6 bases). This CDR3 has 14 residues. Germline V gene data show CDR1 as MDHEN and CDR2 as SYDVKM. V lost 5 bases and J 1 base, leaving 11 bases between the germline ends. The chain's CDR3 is CASSVTGLNYGYTF. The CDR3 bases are TGTGCCAGCAGTGTAACAGGGCTTAACTATGGCTACACCTTC.

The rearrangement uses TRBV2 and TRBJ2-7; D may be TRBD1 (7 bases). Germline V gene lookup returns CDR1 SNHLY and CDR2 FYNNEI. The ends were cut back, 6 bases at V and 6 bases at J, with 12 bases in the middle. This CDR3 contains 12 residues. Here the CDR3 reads CASSNRGGEQYF. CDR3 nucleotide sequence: TGTGCCAGCAGCAACAGGGGAGGCGAGCAGTACTTC.

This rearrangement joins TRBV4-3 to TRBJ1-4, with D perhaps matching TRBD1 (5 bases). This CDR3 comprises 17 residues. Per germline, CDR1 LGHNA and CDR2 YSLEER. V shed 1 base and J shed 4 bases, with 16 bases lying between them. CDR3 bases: TGCGCCAGCAGCCAAGGCCCTGGCCAGGGTGGTAATGAAAAACTGTTTTTT. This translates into CASSQGPGQGGNEKLFF.

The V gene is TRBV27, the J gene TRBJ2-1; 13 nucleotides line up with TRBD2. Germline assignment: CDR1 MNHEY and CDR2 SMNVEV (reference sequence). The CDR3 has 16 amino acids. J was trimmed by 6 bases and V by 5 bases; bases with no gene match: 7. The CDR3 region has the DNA TGTGCCAGCAGTCAACCGACTAGCGGGAGGTCCAATGAGCAGTTCTTC. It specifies CASSQPTSGRSNEQFF.

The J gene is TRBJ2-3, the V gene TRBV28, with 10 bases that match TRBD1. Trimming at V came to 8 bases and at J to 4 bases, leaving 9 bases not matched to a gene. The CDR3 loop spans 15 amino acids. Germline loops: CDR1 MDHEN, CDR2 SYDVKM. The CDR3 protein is CASGRQGARADTQYF. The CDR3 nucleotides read TGTGCCAGCGGACGACAGGGGGCCCGGGCAGATACGCAGTATTTT.